This T cell receptor beta chain was profiled in a study of blood T cell repertoires in COVID-19. Study as a whole: The United States, Italy and Spain were the sources of the acute and convalescent COVID-19 samples.

The V gene lost 6 bases and the J gene lost 4 bases, with 8 bases spanning the gap. This CDR3 is 12 amino acids long. Germline CDR1 SGHTS, CDR2 YDEGEE. Profiled with immunoSEQ multiplex PCR; TCRdb holds only in-frame clones, not every one. This table holds about 140,000 clones, roughly 85% found once. Sequencing input: peripheral blood. This rearrangement joins TRBV5-8 to TRBJ1-5; D is uncertain. The clonotype comes from a man in his 60s with acute or convalescent COVID-19. The CDR3 loop is CASNTGNQPQHF. CDR3 DNA: TGTGCCAGCAATACGGGTAATCAGCCCCAGCATTTT. Filled out from reference TRBV5-8 and TRBJ1-5, the complete variable domain reads EAGVTQSPTHLIKTRGQQATLRCSPISGHTSVYWYQQALGLGLQFLLWYDEGEERNRGNFPPRFSGRQFPNYSSELNVNALELEDSALYLCASNTGNQPQHFGDGTRLSIL.